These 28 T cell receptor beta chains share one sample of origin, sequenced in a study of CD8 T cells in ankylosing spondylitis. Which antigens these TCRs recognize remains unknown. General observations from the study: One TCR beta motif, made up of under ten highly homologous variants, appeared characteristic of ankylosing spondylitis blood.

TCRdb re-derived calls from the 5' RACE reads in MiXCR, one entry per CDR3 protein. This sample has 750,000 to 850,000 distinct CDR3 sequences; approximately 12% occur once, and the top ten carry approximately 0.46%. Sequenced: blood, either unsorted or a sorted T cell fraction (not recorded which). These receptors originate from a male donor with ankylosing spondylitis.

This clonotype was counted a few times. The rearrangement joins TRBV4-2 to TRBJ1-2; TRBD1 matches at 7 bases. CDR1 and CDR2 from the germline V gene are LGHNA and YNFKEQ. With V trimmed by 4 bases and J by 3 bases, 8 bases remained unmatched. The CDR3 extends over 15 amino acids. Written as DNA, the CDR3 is TGTGCCAGCAGCCCCCAACAGGGGAGGGACTATGGCTACACCTTC. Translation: CASSPQQGRDYGYTF.

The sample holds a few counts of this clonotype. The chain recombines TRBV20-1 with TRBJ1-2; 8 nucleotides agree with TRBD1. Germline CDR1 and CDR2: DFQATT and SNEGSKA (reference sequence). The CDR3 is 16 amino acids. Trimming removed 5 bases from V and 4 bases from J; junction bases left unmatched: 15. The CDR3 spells CSAPLRGGQEPYGYTF. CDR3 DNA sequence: TGCAGTGCTCCCTTGCGCGGGGGACAGGAGCCCTATGGCTACACCTTC.

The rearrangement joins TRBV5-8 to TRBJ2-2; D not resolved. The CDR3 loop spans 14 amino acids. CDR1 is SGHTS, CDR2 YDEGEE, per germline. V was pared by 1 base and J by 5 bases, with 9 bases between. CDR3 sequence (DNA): TGTGCCAGCAGCTTGTACGGAAGGACCGGGGAGCTGTTTTTT. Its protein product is CASSLYGRTGELFF.

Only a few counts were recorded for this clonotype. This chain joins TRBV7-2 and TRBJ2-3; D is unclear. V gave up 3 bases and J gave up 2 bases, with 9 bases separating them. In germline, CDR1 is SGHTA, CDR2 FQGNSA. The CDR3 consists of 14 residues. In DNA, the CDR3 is TGTGCCAGCAGCTTTCGATTTAACACAGATACGCAGTATTTT. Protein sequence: CASSFRFNTDTQYF. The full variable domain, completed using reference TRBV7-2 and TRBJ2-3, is GAGVSQSPSNKVTEKGKDVELRCDPISGHTALYWYRQSLGQGLEFLIYFQGNSAPDKSGLPSDRFSAERTGGSVSTLTIQRTQQEDSAVYLCASSFRFNTDTQYFGPGTRLTVL.

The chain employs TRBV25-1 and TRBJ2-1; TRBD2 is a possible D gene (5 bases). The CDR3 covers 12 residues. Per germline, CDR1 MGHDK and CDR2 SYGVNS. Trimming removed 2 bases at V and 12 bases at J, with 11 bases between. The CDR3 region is CASSEDRGGQFF. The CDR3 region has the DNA TGTGCCAGCAGTGAAGATCGGGGTGGGCAGTTCTTC.

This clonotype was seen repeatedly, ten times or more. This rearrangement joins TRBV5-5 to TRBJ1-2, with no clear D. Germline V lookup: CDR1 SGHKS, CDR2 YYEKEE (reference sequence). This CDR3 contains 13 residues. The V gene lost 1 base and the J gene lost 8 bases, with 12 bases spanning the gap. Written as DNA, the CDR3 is TGTGCCAGCAGCTTGTTACAGATTCGAGGCTACACCTTC. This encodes CASSLLQIRGYTF.

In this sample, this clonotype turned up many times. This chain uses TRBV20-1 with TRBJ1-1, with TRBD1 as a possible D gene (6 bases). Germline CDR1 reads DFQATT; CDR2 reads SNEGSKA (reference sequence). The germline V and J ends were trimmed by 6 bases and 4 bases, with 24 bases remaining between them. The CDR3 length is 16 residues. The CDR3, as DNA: TGCAGTGCCGCCGACGGGGGGGCAGTCTCGACCACTGAAGCTTTCTTT. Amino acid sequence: CSAADGGAVSTTEAFF.

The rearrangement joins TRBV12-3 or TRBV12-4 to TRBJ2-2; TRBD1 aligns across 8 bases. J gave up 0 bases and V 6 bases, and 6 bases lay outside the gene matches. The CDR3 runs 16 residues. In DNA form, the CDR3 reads TGTGCCAGCAGCCCCCCGGGACAGGCGAACACCGGGGAGCTGTTTTTT. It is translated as CASSPPGQANTGELFF.

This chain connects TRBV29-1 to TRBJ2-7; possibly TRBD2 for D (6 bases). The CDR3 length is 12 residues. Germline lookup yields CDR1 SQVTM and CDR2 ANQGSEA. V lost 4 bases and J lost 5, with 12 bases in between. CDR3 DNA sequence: TGCAGCGTTGGGAGGGGAATGGACGAGCAGTACTTC. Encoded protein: CSVGRGMDEQYF.

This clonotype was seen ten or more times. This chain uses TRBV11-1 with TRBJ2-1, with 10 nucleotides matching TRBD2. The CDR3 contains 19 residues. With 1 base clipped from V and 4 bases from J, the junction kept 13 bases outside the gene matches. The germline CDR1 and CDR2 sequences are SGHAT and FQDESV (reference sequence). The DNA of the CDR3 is TGTGCCAGCAGCTTAGTGCCTCCTAGCGGGAGTACCTTGTACAATGAGCAGTTCTTC. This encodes CASSLVPPSGSTLYNEQFF.

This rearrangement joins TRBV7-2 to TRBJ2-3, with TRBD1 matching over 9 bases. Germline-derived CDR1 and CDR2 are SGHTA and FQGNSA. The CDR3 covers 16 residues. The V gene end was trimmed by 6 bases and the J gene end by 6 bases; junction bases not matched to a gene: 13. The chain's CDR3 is CASRKPGQGISDTQYF. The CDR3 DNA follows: TGTGCCAGCAGAAAGCCGGGACAGGGAATTTCGGATACGCAGTATTTT.

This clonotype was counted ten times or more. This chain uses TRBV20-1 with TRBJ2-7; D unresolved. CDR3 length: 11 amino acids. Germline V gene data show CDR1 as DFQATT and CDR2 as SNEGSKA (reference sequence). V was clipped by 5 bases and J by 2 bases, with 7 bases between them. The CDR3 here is CSARLAYEQYF. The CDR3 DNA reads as TGCAGTGCTCGCCTCGCCTACGAGCAGTACTTC.

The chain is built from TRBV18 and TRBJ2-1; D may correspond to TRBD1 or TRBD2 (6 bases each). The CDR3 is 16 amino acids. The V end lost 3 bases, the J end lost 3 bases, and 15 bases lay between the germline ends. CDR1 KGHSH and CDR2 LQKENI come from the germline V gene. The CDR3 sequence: CASSPSKGGSYNEQFF. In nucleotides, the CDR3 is TGTGCCAGCTCACCCTCTAAGGGGGGTAGCTACAATGAGCAGTTCTTC.

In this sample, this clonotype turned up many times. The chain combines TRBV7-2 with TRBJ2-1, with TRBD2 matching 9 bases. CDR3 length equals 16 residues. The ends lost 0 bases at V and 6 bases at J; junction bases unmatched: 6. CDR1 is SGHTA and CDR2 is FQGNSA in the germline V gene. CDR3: CASSLAKREVRNEQFF. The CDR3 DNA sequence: TGTGCCAGCAGCTTAGCGAAGCGGGAGGTCCGCAATGAGCAGTTCTTC.

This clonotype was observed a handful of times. Written as DNA, the CDR3 is TGTGCCTCCACCTCGATCGGGTTGACCGGCTACACCTTC. Its protein is CASTSIGLTGYTF. The V call is TRBV14, the J call TRBJ1-2; D ambiguous. V was cut by 11 bases and J by 8 bases, with 21 bases left in between. The CDR3 has 13 residues. CDR1 is SGHDN, CDR2 FVKESK, per germline.

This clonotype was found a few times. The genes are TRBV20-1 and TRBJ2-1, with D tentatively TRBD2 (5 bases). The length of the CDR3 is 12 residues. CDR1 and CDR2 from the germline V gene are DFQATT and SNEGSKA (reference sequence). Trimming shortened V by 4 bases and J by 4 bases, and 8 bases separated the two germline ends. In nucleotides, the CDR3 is TGCAGTGCTACGGACTTGTACAATGAGCAGTTCTTC. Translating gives CSATDLYNEQFF.

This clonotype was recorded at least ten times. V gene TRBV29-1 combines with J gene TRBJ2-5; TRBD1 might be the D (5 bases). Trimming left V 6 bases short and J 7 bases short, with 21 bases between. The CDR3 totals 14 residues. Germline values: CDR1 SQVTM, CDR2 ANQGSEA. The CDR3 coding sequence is TGCAGCGTCGACACACAGGACCCAAGATGGACCCAGTACTTC. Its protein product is CSVDTQDPRWTQYF.

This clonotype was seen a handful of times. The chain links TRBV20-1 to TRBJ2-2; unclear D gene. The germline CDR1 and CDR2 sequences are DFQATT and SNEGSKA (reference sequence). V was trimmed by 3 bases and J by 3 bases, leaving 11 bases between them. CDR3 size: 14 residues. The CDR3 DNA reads TGCAGTGCTAGGGCCGTCGCGCACACCGGGGAGCTGTTTTTT. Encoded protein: CSARAVAHTGELFF.

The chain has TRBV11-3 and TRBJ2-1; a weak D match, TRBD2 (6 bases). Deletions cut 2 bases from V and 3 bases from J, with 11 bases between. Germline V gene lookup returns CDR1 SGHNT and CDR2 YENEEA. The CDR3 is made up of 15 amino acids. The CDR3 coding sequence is TGTGCCAGCAGCTTATACGGGAGCGTCTACAATGAGCAGTTCTTC. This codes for CASSLYGSVYNEQFF.

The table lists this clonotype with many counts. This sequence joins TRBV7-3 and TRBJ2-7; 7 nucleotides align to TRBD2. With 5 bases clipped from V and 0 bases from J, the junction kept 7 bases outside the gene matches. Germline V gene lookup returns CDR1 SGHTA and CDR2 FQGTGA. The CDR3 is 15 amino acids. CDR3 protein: CASSPRGGSSYEQYF. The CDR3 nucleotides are TGTGCCAGCAGCCCCCGGGGAGGGAGCTCCTACGAGCAGTACTTC.

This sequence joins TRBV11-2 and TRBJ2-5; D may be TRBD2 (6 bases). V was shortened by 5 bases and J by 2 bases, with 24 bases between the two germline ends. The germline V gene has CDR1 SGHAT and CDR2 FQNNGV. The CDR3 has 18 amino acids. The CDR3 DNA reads TGTGCCAGCAGCAGACTTGGGGGAGGCTGGGGCATGCAAGAGACCCAGTACTTC. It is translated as CASSRLGGGWGMQETQYF.

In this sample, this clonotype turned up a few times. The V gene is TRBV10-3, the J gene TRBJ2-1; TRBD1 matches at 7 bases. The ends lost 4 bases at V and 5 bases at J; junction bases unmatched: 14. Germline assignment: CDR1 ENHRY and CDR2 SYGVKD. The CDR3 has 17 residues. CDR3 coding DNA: TGTGCCATCAGTGCCCTCGCCAGGACAGGAGTGAACAATGAGCAGTTCTTC. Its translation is CAISALARTGVNNEQFF.

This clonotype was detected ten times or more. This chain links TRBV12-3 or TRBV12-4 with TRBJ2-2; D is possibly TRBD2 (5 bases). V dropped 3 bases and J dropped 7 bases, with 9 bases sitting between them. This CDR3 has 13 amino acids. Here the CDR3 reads CASSLWGDGELFF. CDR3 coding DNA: TGTGCCAGCAGTTTGTGGGGAGACGGGGAGCTGTTTTTT.

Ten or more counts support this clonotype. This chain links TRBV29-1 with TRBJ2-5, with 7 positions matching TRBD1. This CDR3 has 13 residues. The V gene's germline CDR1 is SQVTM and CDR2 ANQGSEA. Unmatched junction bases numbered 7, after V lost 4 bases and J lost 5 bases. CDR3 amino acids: CSVVQGSGETQYF. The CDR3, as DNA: TGCAGCGTTGTACAGGGGAGCGGCGAGACCCAGTACTTC.

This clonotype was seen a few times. CDR3: CATSRDRLQETQYF. For the CDR3, the DNA is TGTGCCACCAGCAGAGATCGGCTTCAAGAGACCCAGTACTTC. The J gene is TRBJ2-5, the V gene TRBV15; D unclear. This CDR3 comprises 14 residues. CDR1 and CDR2 from the germline V gene are LNHNV and YYDKDF (reference sequence). V lost 0 bases and J lost 2, with 7 bases in between.

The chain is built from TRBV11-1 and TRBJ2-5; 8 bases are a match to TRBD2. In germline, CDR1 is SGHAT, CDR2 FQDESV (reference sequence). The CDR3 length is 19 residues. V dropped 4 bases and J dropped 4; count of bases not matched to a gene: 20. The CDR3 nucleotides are TGTGCCAGCAGCTGGAGCTTCGGTAGCGGGATAGATCCCCTAGAGACCCAGTACTTC. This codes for CASSWSFGSGIDPLETQYF.

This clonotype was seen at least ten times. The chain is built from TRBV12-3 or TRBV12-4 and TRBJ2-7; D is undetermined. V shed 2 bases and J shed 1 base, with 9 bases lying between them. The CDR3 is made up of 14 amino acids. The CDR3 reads CASSLNRPSYEQYF. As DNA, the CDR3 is TGTGCCAGCAGTTTAAATAGGCCTTCCTACGAGCAGTACTTC.

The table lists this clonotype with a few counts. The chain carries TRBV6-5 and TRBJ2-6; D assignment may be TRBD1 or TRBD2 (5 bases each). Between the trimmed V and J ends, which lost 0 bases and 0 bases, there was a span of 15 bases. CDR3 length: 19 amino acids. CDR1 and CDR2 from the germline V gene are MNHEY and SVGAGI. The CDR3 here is CASSYSIPGTISGANVLTF. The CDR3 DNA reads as TGTGCCAGCAGTTACTCGATCCCAGGGACCATCTCTGGGGCCAACGTCCTGACTTTC.